The sequence of this T cell receptor (beta chain) was determined in a study of shared clonotypes between healthy human individuals. Only CD45RO-negative cells positively selected for CCR7 counted as naive CD8 cells, so terminally differentiated effector memory CD45RA+ cells were excluded. Measured with immunoSEQ multiplex PCR; TCRdb has only the in-frame clones, and not every one. The profile shows about 2.1 million clones, under 95% of them singletons. The CDR3 runs 14 residues. Germline V lookup: CDR1 MDHEN, CDR2 SYDVKM. The J segment lost 6 bases and the V segment lost 6 bases, leaving 7 bases of the junction unmatched.

The TCR was taken from a young man in good health. Some clones in this sample may be carry-over from other donors' samples. The chain carries TRBV28 and TRBJ1-1; 10 bases agree with TRBD1. Sequencing input: naive CD8+ T cells from PBMCs. The CDR3 sequence is CASSLDRGPAEAFF. In DNA, the CDR3 is TGTGCCAGCAGCCTAGACAGGGGGCCTGCTGAAGCTTTCTTT. Complete variable domain (other parts from reference TRBV28 and TRBJ1-1): DVKVTQSSRYLVKRTGEKVFLECVQDMDHENMFWYRQDPGLGLRLIYFSYDVKMKEKGDIPEGYSVSREKKERFSLILESASTNQTSMYLCASSLDRGPAEAFFGQGTRLTVV.